The 23 T cell receptor beta chains listed next were all sequenced from one sample in a study of graft-versus-host responses after intestinal transplantation. Sequencing was performed with immunoSEQ multiplex PCR; in TCRdb, only in-frame clones are kept and a portion is missing. The sample shows 85,000 to 90,000 clones, about nine tenths of them seen only once. The antigens for these receptors are not known. The starting material was unstimulated CD4+ T cells sorted from spleen or lymph node cells, obtained before intestinal transplant. Receptors were obtained from a human donor who received an intestinal transplant.

The chain couples TRBV5-6 to TRBJ1-2, with a weak D call TRBD1 (6 bases). This CDR3 contains 14 residues. The germline CDR1 and CDR2 sequences are SGHDT and YYEEEE. V was trimmed by 3 bases and J by 4 bases, leaving 13 bases between them. CDR3 amino acids: CASSSTGPLYGYTF. The CDR3 DNA sequence: TGTGCCAGCAGCTCCACAGGGCCGCTCTATGGCTACACCTTC.

The genes are TRBV29-1 and TRBJ1-4; no firm D call. This CDR3 region has 11 residues. The germline V gene has CDR1 SQVTM and CDR2 ANQGSEA. Trimming removed 5 bases from V and 5 bases from J, with 6 bases in between. This chain's CDR3 is CSVRANEKLFF. CDR3 nucleotide sequence: TGCAGCGTTCGGGCCAATGAAAAACTGTTTTTT.

Comment on this clone: The junction departs from germline at one end; a sequencing error may be responsible. The chain is built from TRBV7-2 and TRBJ2-3, with 14 bases identical to TRBD2. The V gene's germline CDR1 is SGHTA and CDR2 FQGNSA. This CDR3 is built from 16 residues. The CDR3 DNA is TGTGCCTGCAGCCGCCATGGACTAGCGGGAGGAGATACGCAGTATTTT. This translates into CACSRHGLAGGDTQYF.

The V gene is TRBV12-5, the J gene TRBJ1-1; D is uncertain. The CDR3 consists of 14 residues. CDR1 is LGHNT, CDR2 FRNRAP, per germline. Trimming pared 3 bases from V and 1 base from J, leaving 9 bases between. CDR3 residues: CASGFREANTEAFF. In DNA form, the CDR3 reads TGTGCTAGTGGTTTTAGGGAGGCGAACACTGAAGCTTTCTTT.

The rearrangement links TRBV30 to TRBJ2-7; TRBD2 is a possible D gene (6 bases). The CDR3 covers 13 residues. Germline CDR1 GTSNPN, CDR2 SVGIG (reference sequence). Trimming removed 3 bases at V and 7 bases at J, with 16 bases between. CDR3 nucleotides: TGTGCCTGGAGCGTTGGAGGGCCGGGTGAGCAGTACTTC. Amino acids: CAWSVGGPGEQYF.

The CDR3 region is CASTPRGGSRGNTIYF. Written as DNA, the CDR3 is TGTGCCAGTACCCCCAGGGGGGGATCTAGAGGAAACACCATATATTTT. The J gene is TRBJ1-3, the V gene TRBV19, with 7 bases matching TRBD1. There are 16 residues in the CDR3. Losses at the gene ends were 7 bases for V and 4 bases for J; bases not matched to a gene: 13. The V gene's germline CDR1 is LNHDA and CDR2 SQIVND (reference sequence).

The rearrangement links TRBV4-1 to TRBJ1-5; D might be TRBD1 (6 bases). V gave up 0 bases and J gave up 4 bases, with 10 bases separating them. Germline assignment: CDR1 MGHRA and CDR2 YSYEKL. The CDR3 runs 15 residues. CDR3 protein: CASSQDGQPNQPQHF. CDR3 DNA: TGCGCCAGCAGCCAAGACGGACAGCCAAATCAGCCCCAGCATTTT.

The chain joins TRBV7-8 to TRBJ2-1, with D perhaps matching TRBD2 (5 bases). CDR1 and CDR2 (germline): SGHVS, FQNEAQ. There are 17 residues in the CDR3. V was cut by 2 bases and J by 6 bases, with 20 bases left in between. This chain's CDR3 is CASSLLSPALASNEQFF. For the CDR3, the DNA is TGTGCCAGCAGCTTACTAAGTCCAGCCCTAGCTTCCAATGAGCAGTTCTTC.

J is TRBJ2-2 and V is TRBV9; D not resolved. Germline V CDR1 and CDR2: SGDLS, YYNGEE. Deletions cut 0 bases from V and 5 bases from J, with 11 bases between. The CDR3 covers 15 residues. CDR3 coding DNA: TGTGCCAGCAGCGTAGCGCTAGTCGGGACCGGGGAGCTGTTTTTT. Amino acids: CASSVALVGTGELFF.

This sequence joins TRBV7-3 and TRBJ2-2; D gene ambiguous. CDR1 is SGHTA and CDR2 is FQGTGA in the germline V gene. The V end was cut by 2 bases, the J end by 6 bases, with 7 bases between. The CDR3 runs 13 residues. CDR3 nucleotides: TGTGCCAGCAGCTTAGGTGCTTCCGGGGAGCTGTTTTTT. Its protein is CASSLGASGELFF.

This clone came up a few times. CDR3 sequence: CASSLRRTSGRAETGELFF. The DNA for the CDR3 is TGTGCCAGCAGCTTACGCCGGACTAGCGGGAGGGCAGAAACCGGGGAGCTGTTTTTT. The genes are TRBV11-2 and TRBJ2-2, with 15 bases fitting TRBD2. V shed 2 bases, J shed 5 bases, and the junction held 9 bases outside the gene matches. CDR1 is SGHAT and CDR2 is FQNNGV in the germline V gene. The CDR3 is made up of 19 amino acids.

The chain uses TRBV19 and TRBJ2-1; TRBD2 aligns across 8 bases. Germline assignment: CDR1 LNHDA and CDR2 SQIVND (reference sequence). Trimming removed 3 bases from V and 1 base from J; junction bases left unmatched: 8. The CDR3 runs 17 residues. CDR3 nucleotide sequence: TGTGCCAGTAGTATGCCGGGAGGGCCAACATCCTACAATGAGCAGTTCTTC. Protein product: CASSMPGGPTSYNEQFF.

The chain recombines TRBV5-1 with TRBJ2-5, with TRBD2 identical over 7 bases. V trimming: 4 bases; J trimming: 4 bases; junction bases outside the gene matches: 7. This CDR3 spans 14 amino acids. Germline V CDR1 and CDR2: SGHRS, YFSETQ. The CDR3 coding sequence is TGCGCCAGCAGCCCACCGGGGGGTTTAGAGACCCAGTACTTC. It codes for CASSPPGGLETQYF.

This rearrangement joins TRBV19 to TRBJ2-1; D gene ambiguous. CDR1 and CDR2 (germline): LNHDA, SQIVND (reference sequence). CDR3 length: 14 amino acids. Trimming pared 7 bases from V and 0 bases from J, leaving 10 bases between. The CDR3 loop is CASKLAPSYNEQFF. The CDR3 region has the DNA TGTGCCAGTAAGCTGGCGCCCTCCTACAATGAGCAGTTCTTC.

This clone appeared a single time. The V call is TRBV2, the J call TRBJ2-3; D assignment may be TRBD1 or TRBD2 (6 bases each). CDR3 length equals 13 residues. Germline V gives CDR1 SNHLY, CDR2 FYNNEI. Trimming left V 6 bases short and J 3 bases short, with 10 bases between. CDR3 DNA: TGTGCCAGCAGGGGGGGCGGGACAGATACGCAGTATTTT. Its translation: CASRGGGTDTQYF.

The rearrangement uses TRBV5-1 and TRBJ1-4; 7 bases map to TRBD1. The CDR3 spans 17 residues. Germline V gene lookup returns CDR1 SGHRS and CDR2 YFSETQ. The trim removed 4 bases at V and 8 bases at J, leaving 17 bases unmatched. In DNA, the CDR3 is TGCGCCAGCAGCCCGGGAGAGGGGGCTCCCTTAAGAGAAAAACTGTTTTTT. Translated, it gives CASSPGEGAPLREKLFF.

CDR3 residues: CASSLEVMNTEAFF. The CDR3 region has the DNA TGTGCCAGCAGTTTAGAAGTGATGAACACTGAAGCTTTCTTT. The V gene is TRBV28, the J gene TRBJ1-1; D remains unclear. The CDR3 runs 14 residues. CDR1 and CDR2 from the germline V gene are MDHEN and SYDVKM. Trimming removed 2 bases at V and 0 bases at J, with 7 bases between.

This clone was detected once. The CDR3 loop reads CAWGVPGIQYF. The CDR3 bases are TGTGCCTGGGGGGTTCCTGGGATTCAGTACTTC. The chain links TRBV30 to TRBJ2-4; no definite D call. This CDR3 spans 11 amino acids. CDR1 is GTSNPN, CDR2 SVGIG, per germline (reference sequence). Trimming stripped 5 bases from V and 10 bases from J, with 12 bases between.

The CDR3 coding sequence is TGTGCCAGCAGCTTAGGACCTTTAGGAAGCACAGATACGCAGTATTTT. This gives the protein CASSLGPLGSTDTQYF. The chain couples TRBV7-3 to TRBJ2-3; the D is unclear. Germline CDR1 reads SGHTA; CDR2 reads FQGTGA. This CDR3 is built from 16 residues. The V end lost 2 bases, the J end lost 0 bases, and 12 bases lay between the germline ends.

The V gene is TRBV30, the J gene TRBJ2-1; D uncertain. The germline V and J ends were trimmed by 0 bases and 3 bases, with 9 bases remaining between them. CDR1 is GTSNPN, CDR2 SVGIG, per germline (reference sequence). The CDR3 is 14 amino acids. Here the CDR3 reads CAWSVRFLYNEQFF. CDR3 nucleotide sequence: TGTGCCTGGAGTGTACGATTCCTCTACAATGAGCAGTTCTTC.

The CDR3 reads CASSHNRRTMNTEAFF. The DNA for the CDR3 is TGTGCCAGCAGCCATAACCGGCGGACTATGAACACTGAAGCTTTCTTT. This chain links TRBV11-2 with TRBJ1-1; D not resolved. The CDR3 consists of 16 residues. Looked up from germline, CDR1 is SGHAT and CDR2 is FQNNGV. V lost 5 bases to trimming and J lost 0 bases, with 16 bases between them.

The V call is TRBV4-2, the J call TRBJ2-6, with D maybe TRBD1 (6 bases). Germline CDR1 LGHNA, CDR2 YNFKEQ. The CDR3 spans 17 residues. Deletions cut 3 bases from V and 0 bases from J, with 12 bases between. The CDR3 sequence is CASSHEGRGSGANVLTF. In nucleotides, the CDR3 is TGTGCCAGCAGCCATGAGGGCAGGGGCTCTGGGGCCAACGTCCTGACTTTC.

This chain connects TRBV6-6 to TRBJ2-7, with 9 bases aligning to TRBD1. Germline CDR1 reads MNHNY; CDR2 reads SVGAGI (reference sequence). This CDR3 has 14 residues. Trimming removed 6 bases from V and 2 bases from J; junction bases left unmatched: 5. The CDR3 coding sequence is TGTGCCAGCAGGCTACAGGGGGCGACCTACGAGCAGTACTTC. Protein sequence: CASRLQGATYEQYF.